These T cell receptor beta chains were read from a single sample in a study of blood T cell repertoires in COVID-19. This table comes from immunoSEQ multiplex PCR, and its TCRdb copy is limited to in-frame clones, with some not included. The data contain roughly 30,000 clones, approximately 86% of them seen just once; the ten biggest clones take up 7% to 9.5%. The sequenced sample consisted of peripheral blood. The receptors derive from a man between 60 and 75 years old with COVID-19, enrolled during active disease. Each CDR3 is given with its conserved first and last residue. A D gene is named only where the DNA matches it firmly. The size field is filled for only some rows; it gives once, few, many or a size class.

d_call	j_call	clone_size	v_call	cdr3_nt	cdr3_aa
TRBD1	TRBJ2-6	.	TRBV3-1/TRBV3-2	TGTGCCAGCACCCAGACAGGGGTTTCTGGGGCCAACGTCCTGACTTTC	CASTQTGVSGANVLTF
TRBD1	TRBJ2-3	.	TRBV11-3	TGTGCCAGCTCGGGCGGGACAGGGATCACAGATACGCAGTATTTT	CASSGGTGITDTQYF
TRBD1	TRBJ1-1	once	TRBV6-5	TGTGCCAGCAGAAGTATGGACGACAGGGACCGAGCTTTCTTT	CASRSMDDRDRAFF
TRBD2	TRBJ2-7	.	TRBV11-2	TGTGCCAGCAGCCCCGAGTACGGGACTAGCGGCTACGAGCAGTACTTC	CASSPEYGTSGYEQYF
.	TRBJ2-7	.	TRBV12-3/TRBV12-4	TGTGCCAGCAGTTACCGAGGGGGGGACGAGCAGTACTTC	CASSYRGGDEQYF
.	TRBJ2-6	.	TRBV7-3	TGTGCCAGCAGTCCGGCAGGGTTCAGCAGCAACGTCCTGACTTTC	CASSPAGFSSNVLTF
.	TRBJ2-2	.	TRBV7-2	TGTGCCAGCAGCCTCCAGGGTACCGGGGAGCTGTTTTTT	CASSLQGTGELFF
TRBD2	TRBJ2-7	.	TRBV28	TGTGCCAGCAGGATCGGGGGGACGAGCTCCTACGAGCAGTACTTC	CASRIGGTSSYEQYF
.	TRBJ1-4	.	TRBV7-9	TGTGCCAGCAGCCCGTATACCGGACTTCCAACTAATGAAAAACTGTTTTTT	CASSPYTGLPTNEKLFF
TRBD1	TRBJ2-3	.	TRBV11-3	TGTGCCAGCAGCTCCGCTCAGACAGGGGGCACCGATACGCAGTATTTT	CASSSAQTGGTDTQYF
TRBD2	TRBJ2-1	.	TRBV2	TGTGCCAGCAGTGAAGGACTAGCTGTGGGGAAGCAGTTCTTC	CASSEGLAVGKQFF
.	TRBJ2-3	.	TRBV28	TGTGCCAGCAGTCCCCACGGCGGAGGTGGGACAGATACGCAGTATTTT	CASSPHGGGGTDTQYF
TRBD2	TRBJ2-5	.	TRBV27	TGTGCCAGCAGACCAAGAGCGGGACCGCAAGAGACCCAGTACTTC	CASRPRAGPQETQYF
.	TRBJ1-4	.	TRBV6-5	TGTGCCAGCAGTAAGACAGATGAGGAAAAACTGTTTTTT	CASSKTDEEKLFF
.	TRBJ2-2	.	TRBV18	TGTGCCAGCTCACCACGTATTAGCGGCACCGGGGAGCTGTTTTTT	CASSPRISGTGELFF
TRBD1	TRBJ1-3	.	TRBV6-5	TGTGCCAGCAGTTACACGGACAGGGGACCCGGAAACACCATATATTTT	CASSYTDRGPGNTIYF
.	TRBJ2-7	medium-sized	TRBV7-6	TGTGCCAGCAGCTTAAGTCGAGGGAACTCCTACGAGCAGTACTTC	CASSLSRGNSYEQYF
TRBD2	TRBJ2-1	.	TRBV6-2/TRBV6-3	TGTGCCAGCAGTCCCCTCGGGACTAGCGGCTACAATGAGCAGTTCTTC	CASSPLGTSGYNEQFF
TRBD2	TRBJ2-1	.	TRBV5-4	TGTGCCAGCAGCTTGGGGACTAGCGGGATCCCTGAGCAGTTCTTC	CASSLGTSGIPEQFF
.	TRBJ1-5	.	TRBV3-1/TRBV3-2	TGTGCCAGCAGCCAAGATGAGGGTCAGCCCCAGCATTTT	CASSQDEGQPQHF
TRBD2	TRBJ2-2	.	TRBV6-5	TGTGCCAGCAAGGTAGCGGGAGAATCCGGGGAGCTGTTTTTT	CASKVAGESGELFF
TRBD2	TRBJ2-7	.	TRBV7-8	TGTGCCAGCAGCTTAGGGGCCGGGACTAGCGGGAGCTACGAGCAGTACTTC	CASSLGAGTSGSYEQYF
.	TRBJ1-1	.	TRBV18	TGTGCCAGCTCAGAAGACAGGAGGAACACTGAAGCTTTCTTT	CASSEDRRNTEAFF
.	TRBJ1-1	.	TRBV2	TGTGCCAGCAGTGAACAGATGACTAGAACTGAAGCTTTCTTT	CASSEQMTRTEAFF
TRBD1	TRBJ2-3	.	TRBV7-8	TGTGCCAGCAGCTCTCCTAGGGACAGGAGGGGAACAGATACGCAGTATTTT	CASSSPRDRRGTDTQYF
TRBD2	TRBJ2-1	once	TRBV5-4	TGTGCCAGCAGCTTGCGAGCGGGAGGATACAATGAGCAGTTCTTC	CASSLRAGGYNEQFF
.	TRBJ1-1	.	TRBV3-1/TRBV3-2	TGTGCCAGCAGCCCCCTGAGTGCGGGCGTGACTGAAGCTTTCTTT	CASSPLSAGVTEAFF
TRBD1	TRBJ1-5	.	TRBV19	TGTGCCACCAAGGACAGGGCAGATAATCAGCCCCAGCATTTT	CATKDRADNQPQHF
.	TRBJ1-2	.	TRBV12-3/TRBV12-4	TGTGCCAGCAGCCCTTTAGGCGGCTATGGCTACACCTTC	CASSPLGGYGYTF
TRBD1	TRBJ2-1	.	TRBV9	TGTGCCGGGGGGAGCGGGACAGGGTTCGATGAGCAGTTCTTC	CAGGSGTGFDEQFF
TRBD1	TRBJ1-4	.	TRBV29-1	TGCAGCGTTGCAGACAGGGGCGAAAAACTGTTTTTT	CSVADRGEKLFF
TRBD2	TRBJ2-2	.	TRBV19	TGTGCCAGTAGTATTCTAGCGGGAGGAGGCACCGGGGAGCTGTTTTTT	CASSILAGGGTGELFF
.	TRBJ1-2	.	TRBV5-5	TGTGCCAGCAGCGGGGGACAAGCCAACTATGGCTACACCTTC	CASSGGQANYGYTF
.	TRBJ2-2	.	TRBV5-4	TGTGCCAGCAGCTTAGCAGGGGTTCGAACCGGGGAGCTGTTTTTT	CASSLAGVRTGELFF
.	TRBJ1-1	.	TRBV29-1	TGCAGCGTCTCGTTTTCAGGGGACACTGAAGCTTTCTTT	CSVSFSGDTEAFF
.	TRBJ2-1	.	TRBV20-1	TGCAGTGGTACAGGGCAGTTCTTC	CSGTGQFF
TRBD1	TRBJ2-3	few	TRBV2	TGTGCCAGCAGTGAATGGGGGACAGGGTCCCAAGATACGCAGTATTTT	CASSEWGTGSQDTQYF
.	TRBJ1-1	few	TRBV19	TGTGCCAGTAGTATGGCGCAGGGATACCTGAACACTGAAGCTTTCTTT	CASSMAQGYLNTEAFF
.	TRBJ2-3	.	TRBV24-1	TGTGCCACCAGTGACCCTCGGGGGGATACGCAGTATTTT	CATSDPRGDTQYF
.	TRBJ1-1	.	TRBV25-1	TGTGCCAGCAGCGTCCGGAGTTCGGGGACTGAAGCTTTCTTT	CASSVRSSGTEAFF
.	TRBJ2-5	.	TRBV24-1	TGTGCCACCAGTCCGGGCCAAGAGACCCAGTACTTC	CATSPGQETQYF
TRBD1	TRBJ2-2	.	TRBV4-3	TGCGCCAGCAGCCAAGACAGGGGGTACGGGGAGCTGTTTTTT	CASSQDRGYGELFF
TRBD1	TRBJ1-5	.	TRBV28	TGTGCCAGCAGCGTCCCGGGAGAGACAGGGAGAAAAAATCAGCCCCAGCATTTT	CASSVPGETGRKNQPQHF
.	TRBJ2-2	.	TRBV3-1/TRBV3-2	TGTGCCAGCAGCCATGGACTGGGGAACACCGGGGAGCTGTTTTTT	CASSHGLGNTGELFF
.	TRBJ1-3	.	TRBV24-1	TGTGCCACCAGTGAGGGCCCGCCTCGGAACACCATATATTTT	CATSEGPPRNTIYF
.	TRBJ1-6	.	TRBV30	TGTGCCTGGAGTGTCGATTCACCCCTCCACTTT	CAWSVDSPLHF
.	TRBJ2-1	.	TRBV9	TGTGCCAGCAGCGTAGGTAGCTCCTACAATGAGCAGTTCTTC	CASSVGSSYNEQFF
.	TRBJ2-7	.	TRBV29-1	TGCAGCGTTGAAGATCTGGCGGGGAGCTCCTACGAGCAGTACTTC	CSVEDLAGSSYEQYF
.	TRBJ2-1	.	TRBV4-1	TGCGCCCGCAGCGGAGGGGAGGGGGGTGGCAATGAGCAGTTCTTC	CARSGGEGGGNEQFF
.	TRBJ2-3	.	TRBV27	TGTGCCAGCAGTTTTGCTTCTCCGGGGGATACGCAGTATTTT	CASSFASPGDTQYF
.	TRBJ2-4	.	TRBV9	TGTGCCAGCAGCCCTAATAACAAAAACATTCAGTACTTC	CASSPNNKNIQYF
TRBD2	TRBJ2-5	once	TRBV5-6	TGTGCCAGCAGCCTGAGATTGAGTAGCGGGAGGAGGCGGGAGACCCAGTACTTC	CASSLRLSSGRRRETQYF
.	TRBJ1-2	once	TRBV27	TGTGCCAGCAGTTTTTCGCAGTACTATGGCTACACCTTC	CASSFSQYYGYTF
.	TRBJ2-2	.	TRBV14	TGTGCCAGCCGACGGGGGAACACCGGGGAGCTGTTTTTT	CASRRGNTGELFF
TRBD2	TRBJ2-1	.	TRBV2	TGTGCCAGCGCGACTAGCGGGAGATTCAATGAGCAGTTCTTC	CASATSGRFNEQFF
TRBD1	TRBJ2-7	few	TRBV4-1	TGCGCCAGCAGCCTGGGACAGGGGGTCTACGAGCAGTACTTC	CASSLGQGVYEQYF
.	TRBJ1-4	.	TRBV7-9	TGTGCCAGCAGCTTATTTGAGAATGAAAAACTGTTTTTT	CASSLFENEKLFF
.	TRBJ1-1	.	TRBV27	TGTGCCAGCAGTTTAGGTCCCACCCGGGGCACTGAAGCTTTCTTT	CASSLGPTRGTEAFF
TRBD1	TRBJ1-2	.	TRBV2	TGTGCCAGCAGAGTTGACAGGGGGAGCTACACCTTC	CASRVDRGSYTF
.	TRBJ2-5	.	TRBV6-2/TRBV6-3	TGTGCCAGCAGTTACTCCGGGGAGGAGACCCAGTACTTC	CASSYSGEETQYF